One sample yielded the 3 T cell receptor beta chains listed below, sequenced in a study of OX40 agonist ivuxolimab in advanced cancers. The protocol was immunoSEQ multiplex PCR, while the TCRdb copy is restricted to in-frame clones and leaves out a portion. The repertoire holds 70,000 or so clones, 86% seen once, with roughly 8% in the top ten. Sequences were derived from CD4+ or CD8+ T cells sorted from blood, sampled in a trial of the OX40 agonist ivuxolimab. These receptors all stem from an adult with an advanced solid tumor such as melanoma, head and neck, liver or kidney cancer.

This chain links TRBV18 with TRBJ2-1; 7 bases are shared with TRBD2. The V gene's germline CDR1 is KGHSH and CDR2 LQKENI. V trimming: 3 bases; J trimming: 1 base; junction bases outside the gene matches: 3. CDR3 length equals 15 residues. In DNA form, the CDR3 reads TGTGCCAGCTCACCCCTAGCGGAATCCTACAATGAGCAGTTCTTC. It specifies CASSPLAESYNEQFF.

The rearrangement joins TRBV7-6 to TRBJ2-3; 11 bases are shared with TRBD2. The V gene end was trimmed by 0 bases and the J gene end by 2 bases; junction bases not matched to a gene: 1. The V gene's germline CDR1 is SGHVS and CDR2 FNYEAQ. This CDR3 is 16 amino acids long. CDR3 bases: TGTGCCAGCAGCTTAGCGGGACTAGCGGACACAGATACGCAGTATTTT. Translating it yields CASSLAGLADTDTQYF.

CDR3 nucleotide sequence: TGTGCCAGCAGTGGGAATATGTTCACTGAAGCTTTCTTT. Its protein product is CASSGNMFTEAFF. The V call is TRBV6-5, the J call TRBJ1-1; D unresolved. Germline V CDR1 and CDR2: MNHEY, SVGAGI. V was cut by 5 bases and J by 4 bases, with 11 bases left in between. The CDR3 loop spans 13 amino acids.